This T cell receptor (beta chain) was captured in a study of blood T cell repertoires in COVID-19. This clone was detected only a few times. The authors' processing: Nucleated cell number was recorded as an estimate derived from reference gene primer amplification. TCRdb's table, derived via immunoSEQ multiplex PCR, lists solely in-frame clones and lacks some. The V and J calls and clone size come from that table; D and trimming were worked out from the DNA. Among about 180,000 clones listed, more than 75% were seen once. The sequence came from a person aged 70 to 85 with COVID-19, enrolled during active disease. Specimen: peripheral blood.

The CDR3 sequence: CASEDGTTSAGELFF. CDR3 DNA sequence: TGCGCCAGCGAGGACGGCACAACTAGCGCCGGGGAGCTGTTTTTT. V usage is TRBV5-1 and J usage is TRBJ2-2, with 7 bases fitting TRBD2. The CDR3 spans 15 residues. V trimming: 7 bases; J trimming: 6 bases; junction bases outside the gene matches: 12. Germline assignment: CDR1 SGHRS and CDR2 YFSETQ.